This TCR beta chain is drawn from a study of blood T cell repertoires in COVID-19. As for the study in general: COVID-19 samples collected from the United States, Italy and Spain covered acute and convalescent phases. PBMCs, B-cell-depleted T cells, or T cells were the source of the cDNA or gDNA that made up the material.

Authors' analysis steps: It was from reference gene primer amplification that nucleated cell counts were estimated. Assay used: immunoSEQ multiplex PCR; TCRdb lists only in-frame clones, some missing. The DNA was the basis for D and trimming; V, J and clone size are from that table. In the table there are about 140,000 clones, 75% to 90% of which are singletons. Germline assignment: CDR1 SNHLY and CDR2 FYNNEI. The CDR3 extends over 18 amino acids. With V trimmed by 3 bases and J by 4 bases, 17 bases remained unmatched. Sequencing was done on a sample of peripheral blood. This TCR was recovered from a human donor in a cohort sampled during active COVID-19. The genes are TRBV2 and TRBJ1-2; TRBD1 matches 7 bases. DNA of the CDR3: TGTGCCAGCAGTGATCTGGGGGTGTGGGGACAGTGGAGCTATGGCTACACCTTC. As protein: CASSDLGVWGQWSYGYTF.